Listed here is a single TCR beta chain. The source of the sample is a study of control samples from healthy donors and cancer patients. Some clones are missing from TCRdb's copy, which holds only in-frame ones; the method was immunoSEQ multiplex PCR. The sample records about 29,000 clones, approximately 90% being singletons. V dropped 5 bases and J dropped 4; count of bases not matched to a gene: 6. This CDR3 is built from 16 residues. The germline CDR1 and CDR2 sequences are SGHTA and FQGNSA. This chain joins TRBV7-2 and TRBJ2-3; 13 bases agree with TRBD2. The sample taken for sequencing was formalin-fixed, paraffin-embedded tissue. The sequence was obtained from a female donor with melanoma. CDR3: CASSQRTSGSSDTQYF. The CDR3 DNA is TGTGCCAGCAGCCAAAGGACTAGCGGGAGCTCAGATACGCAGTATTTT.